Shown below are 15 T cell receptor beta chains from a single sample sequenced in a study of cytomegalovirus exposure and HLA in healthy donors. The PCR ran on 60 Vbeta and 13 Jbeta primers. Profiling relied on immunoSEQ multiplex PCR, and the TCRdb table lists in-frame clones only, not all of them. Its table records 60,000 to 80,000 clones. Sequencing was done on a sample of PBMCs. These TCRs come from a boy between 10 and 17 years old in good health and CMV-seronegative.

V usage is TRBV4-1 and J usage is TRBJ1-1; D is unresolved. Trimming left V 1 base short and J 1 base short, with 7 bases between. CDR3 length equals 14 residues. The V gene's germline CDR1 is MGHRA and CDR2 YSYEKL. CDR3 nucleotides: TGCGCCAGCAGCCAAGTAACCAGGAACACTGAAGCTTTCTTT. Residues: CASSQVTRNTEAFF.

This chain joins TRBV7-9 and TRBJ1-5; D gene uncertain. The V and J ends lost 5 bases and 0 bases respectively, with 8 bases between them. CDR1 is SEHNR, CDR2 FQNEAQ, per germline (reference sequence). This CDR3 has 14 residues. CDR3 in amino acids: CASSELYSNQPQHF. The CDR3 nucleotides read TGTGCCAGCAGCGAGTTGTATAGCAATCAGCCCCAGCATTTT.

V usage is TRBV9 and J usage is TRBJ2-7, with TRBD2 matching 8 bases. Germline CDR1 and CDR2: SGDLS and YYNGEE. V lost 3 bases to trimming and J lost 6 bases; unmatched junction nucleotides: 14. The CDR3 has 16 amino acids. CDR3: CASSAGMSGGEIEQYF. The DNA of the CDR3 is TGTGCCAGCAGCGCGGGAATGAGCGGGGGCGAAATCGAGCAGTACTTC.

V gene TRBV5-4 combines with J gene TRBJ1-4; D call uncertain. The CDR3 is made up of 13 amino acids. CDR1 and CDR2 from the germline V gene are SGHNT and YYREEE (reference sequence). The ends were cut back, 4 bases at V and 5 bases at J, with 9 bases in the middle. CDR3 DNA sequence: TGTGCCAGCAGCCGGAGACCGAATGAAAAACTGTTTTTT. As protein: CASSRRPNEKLFF.

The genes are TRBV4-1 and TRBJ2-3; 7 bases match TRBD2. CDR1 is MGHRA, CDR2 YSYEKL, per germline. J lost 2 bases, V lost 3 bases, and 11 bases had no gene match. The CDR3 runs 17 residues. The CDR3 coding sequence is TGCGCCAGCAGCCAGTCGGGACTGGCGGGGGTCACAGATACGCAGTATTTT. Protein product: CASSQSGLAGVTDTQYF.

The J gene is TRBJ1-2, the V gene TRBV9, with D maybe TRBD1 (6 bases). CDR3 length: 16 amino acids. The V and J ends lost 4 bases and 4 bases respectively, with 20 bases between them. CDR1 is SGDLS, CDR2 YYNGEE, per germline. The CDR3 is CASSPSQGPPPYGYTF. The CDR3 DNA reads TGTGCCAGCAGCCCATCACAGGGCCCTCCACCCTATGGCTACACCTTC.

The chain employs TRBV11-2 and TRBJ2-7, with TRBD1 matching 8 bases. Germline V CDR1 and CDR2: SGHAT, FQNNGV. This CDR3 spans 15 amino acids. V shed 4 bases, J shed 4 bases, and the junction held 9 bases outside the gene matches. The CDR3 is CASSSLTGAAYEQYF. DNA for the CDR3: TGTGCCAGCAGCTCCTTGACAGGGGCGGCGTACGAGCAGTACTTC.

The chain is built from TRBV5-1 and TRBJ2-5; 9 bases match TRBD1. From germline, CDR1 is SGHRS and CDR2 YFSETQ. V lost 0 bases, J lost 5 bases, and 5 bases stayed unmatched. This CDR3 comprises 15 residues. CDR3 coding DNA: TGCGCCAGCAGCTTGGAAGGGACAGGGTTGGAGACCCAGTACTTC. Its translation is CASSLEGTGLETQYF.

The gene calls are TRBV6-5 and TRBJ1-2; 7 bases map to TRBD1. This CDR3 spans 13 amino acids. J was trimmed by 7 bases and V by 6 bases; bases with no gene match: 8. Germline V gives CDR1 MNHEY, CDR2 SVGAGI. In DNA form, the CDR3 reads TGTGCCAGCAGCCTTGAGGGGGCCGGTGGCTACACCTTC. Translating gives CASSLEGAGGYTF.

This CDR3 is CASSQDGARTDTQYF. The CDR3 region has the DNA TGCGCCAGCAGCCAAGATGGGGCCCGCACAGATACGCAGTATTTT. This sequence joins TRBV4-1 and TRBJ2-3, with a weak D call TRBD1 (5 bases). Looked up from germline, CDR1 is MGHRA and CDR2 is YSYEKL. This CDR3 contains 15 residues. V shed 0 bases and J shed 1 base, with 8 bases lying between them.

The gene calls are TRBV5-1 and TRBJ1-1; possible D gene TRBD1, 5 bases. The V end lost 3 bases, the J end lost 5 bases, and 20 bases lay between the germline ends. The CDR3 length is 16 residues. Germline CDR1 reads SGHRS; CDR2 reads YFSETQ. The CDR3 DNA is TGCGCCAGCAGCTCTGCCGGGACGGGGGTTATGACTGAAGCTTTCTTT. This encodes CASSSAGTGVMTEAFF.

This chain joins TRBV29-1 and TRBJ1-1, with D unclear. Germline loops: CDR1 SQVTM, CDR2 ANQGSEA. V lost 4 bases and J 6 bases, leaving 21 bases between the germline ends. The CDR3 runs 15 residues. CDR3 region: CSVARARKGAPEAFF. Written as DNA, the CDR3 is TGCAGCGTTGCACGGGCGCGAAAGGGAGCCCCTGAAGCTTTCTTT.

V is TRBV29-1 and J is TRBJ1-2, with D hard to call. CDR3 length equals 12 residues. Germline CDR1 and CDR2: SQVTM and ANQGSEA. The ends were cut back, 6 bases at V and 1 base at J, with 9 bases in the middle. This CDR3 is CSVPSNNYGYTF. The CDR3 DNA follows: TGCAGCGTCCCGTCTAATAACTATGGCTACACCTTC. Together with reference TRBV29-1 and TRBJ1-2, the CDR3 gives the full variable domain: SAVISQKPSRDICQRGTSLTIQCQVDSQVTMMFWYRQQPGQSLTLIATANQGSEATYESGFVIDKFPISRPNLTFSTLTVSNMSPEDSSIYLCSVPSNNYGYTFGSGTRLTVV.

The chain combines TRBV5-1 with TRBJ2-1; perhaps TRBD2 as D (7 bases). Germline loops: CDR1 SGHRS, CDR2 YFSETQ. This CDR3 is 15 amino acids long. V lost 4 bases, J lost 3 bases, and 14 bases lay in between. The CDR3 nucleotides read TGCGCCAGCAGCGCGCGGGGGACAAACTACAATGAGCAGTTCTTC. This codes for CASSARGTNYNEQFF.

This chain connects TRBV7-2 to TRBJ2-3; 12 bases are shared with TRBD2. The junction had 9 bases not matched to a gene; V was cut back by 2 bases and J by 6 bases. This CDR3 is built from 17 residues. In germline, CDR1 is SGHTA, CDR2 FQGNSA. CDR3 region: CASSLLLAGGLSDTQYF. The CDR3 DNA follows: TGTGCCAGCAGCTTATTGCTAGCGGGAGGGTTATCCGATACGCAGTATTTT.